A single sample gave rise to the 27 T cell receptor beta chains below, sequenced in a study of blood T cell repertoires in COVID-19. Assay used: immunoSEQ multiplex PCR; TCRdb lists only in-frame clones, some missing. The table includes about 260,000 clones, roughly 90% detected once. Sequencing was performed on PBMCs or T cells enriched from blood (not recorded which). The origin of the receptors is a woman aged 45 to 65 who had recovered from COVID-19.

In its sample, this clone was seen a few times. The genes are TRBV6-5 and TRBJ2-2, with TRBD2 matching over 8 bases. Per the germline V gene, CDR1 is MNHEY and CDR2 is SVGAGI. The V and J ends lost 1 base and 3 bases, in that order; junction bases with no gene match: 4. CDR3 length equals 16 residues. The CDR3, as DNA: TGTGCCAGCAGTTACTACGCGGGAGGATACACCGGGGAGCTGTTTTTT. Protein sequence: CASSYYAGGYTGELFF.

This clone was detected only once. The gene calls are TRBV6-5 and TRBJ2-1; weak D call: TRBD2 (6 bases). The CDR3 is made up of 15 amino acids. With 2 bases removed from V and 4 bases from J, the gap between germline ends came to 12 bases. Germline CDR1 reads MNHEY; CDR2 reads SVGAGI. CDR3 protein: CASSYDGSGYNEQFF. CDR3 in DNA: TGTGCCAGCAGTTACGACGGGAGTGGGTACAATGAGCAGTTCTTC.

The chain joins TRBV5-1 to TRBJ1-4; D remains unclear. The CDR3 is 15 amino acids. Germline values: CDR1 SGHRS, CDR2 YFSETQ. Trimming stripped 4 bases from V and 0 bases from J, with 10 bases between. This CDR3 is CASSLTVSTNEKLFF. The CDR3 nucleotides are TGCGCCAGCAGCCTAACAGTTTCAACTAATGAAAAACTGTTTTTT.

This chain uses TRBV7-9 with TRBJ2-2; TRBD2 matches 9 bases. Losses at the gene ends were 2 bases for V and 2 bases for J; bases not matched to a gene: 6. Germline assignment: CDR1 SEHNR and CDR2 FQNEAQ (reference sequence). The CDR3 sequence is 17 residues long. The CDR3 DNA reads TGTGCCAGCAGCTTAACTCTGACTAGCGGTAACACCGGGGAGCTGTTTTTT. Translation gives CASSLTLTSGNTGELFF.

V is TRBV20-1 and J is TRBJ2-1; no clear D. The CDR3 spans 11 residues. Germline-derived CDR1 and CDR2 are DFQATT and SNEGSKA (reference sequence). Trimming took 4 bases from V and 8 from J, leaving 9 bases between them. The CDR3, as DNA: TGCAGTGCTACACATAATTATGAGCAGTTCTTC. Its translation is CSATHNYEQFF.

The chain employs TRBV27 and TRBJ1-1; D might be TRBD1 (6 bases). The CDR3 length is 16 residues. V dropped 3 bases and J dropped 4 bases, with 18 bases sitting between them. Germline V gene lookup returns CDR1 MNHEY and CDR2 SMNVEV (reference sequence). The chain's CDR3 is CASSFYGGGRGTEAFF. CDR3 in DNA: TGTGCCAGCAGTTTCTATGGGGGGGGGCGAGGCACTGAAGCTTTCTTT.

A remark on this clone: At the DNA level, this CDR3 is encoded by other sequences in the same sample as well. V gene TRBV5-1 combines with J gene TRBJ2-5; 7 nucleotides line up with TRBD1. Germline-derived CDR1 and CDR2 are SGHRS and YFSETQ. Trimming at V came to 0 bases and at J to 2 bases, leaving 1 base not matched to a gene. CDR3 length equals 14 residues. The DNA of the CDR3 is TGCGCCAGCAGCTTGGGGGACAGTCAAGAGACCCAGTACTTC. As protein: CASSLGDSQETQYF.

The CDR3 sequence is CASEPDTRGNTIYF. The CDR3 DNA follows: TGTGCCAGCGAGCCAGACACACGAGGAAACACCATATATTTT. This chain joins TRBV6-7 and TRBJ1-3; D is uncertain. TRBV6-7 is sorted into the ORF group, with uncertain function. CDR3 length equals 14 residues. The germline V and J ends were trimmed by 8 bases and 4 bases, with 15 bases remaining between them.

The rearrangement uses TRBV19 and TRBJ1-4, with 10 bases aligning to TRBD1. In germline, CDR1 is LNHDA, CDR2 SQIVND (reference sequence). Losses at the gene ends were 3 bases for V and 8 bases for J; bases not matched to a gene: 6. This CDR3 region has 15 residues. CDR3 bases: TGTGCCAGTAGTATGAGACAGGGGGCTCGGGAAAAACTGTTTTTT. This encodes CASSMRQGAREKLFF.

The rearrangement links TRBV5-1 to TRBJ1-2, with D unclear. This CDR3 has 14 residues. V was shortened by 0 bases and J by 5 bases, with 11 bases between the two germline ends. CDR1 SGHRS and CDR2 YFSETQ come from the germline V gene. CDR3 sequence reads: CASSLDGPRYGYTF. The CDR3 DNA reads as TGCGCCAGCAGCTTGGATGGCCCCAGGTATGGCTACACCTTC.

The genes are TRBV11-2 and TRBJ2-6; D uncertain. The CDR3 consists of 17 residues. The V and J ends lost 5 bases and 4 bases respectively, with 18 bases between them. CDR1 is SGHAT, CDR2 FQNNGV, per germline. In nucleotides, the CDR3 is TGTGCCAGCAGCGGAACGGGTCTCCTTGCAGGGGCCAACGTCCTGACTTTC. This sequence encodes CASSGTGLLAGANVLTF.

V usage is TRBV4-1 and J usage is TRBJ1-1, with D perhaps TRBD1 (5 bases). V lost 5 bases, J lost 1 base, and 11 bases lay in between. The CDR3 is made up of 14 amino acids. Looked up from germline, CDR1 is MGHRA and CDR2 is YSYEKL. The CDR3 loop reads CASSAPTENTEAFF. The DNA of the CDR3 is TGCGCCAGCAGCGCACCGACAGAGAACACTGAAGCTTTCTTT.

The chain uses TRBV7-2 and TRBJ1-2; 10 positions match TRBD1. V lost 3 bases to trimming and J lost 2 bases; unmatched junction nucleotides: 3. CDR1 and CDR2 (germline): SGHTA, FQGNSA. There are 15 residues in the CDR3. CDR3 nucleotide sequence: TGTGCCAGCAGCTTCGGGGACAGGGGCAACTATGGCTACACCTTC. Translating it yields CASSFGDRGNYGYTF. Full variable domain (missing parts from reference TRBV7-2 and TRBJ1-2): GAGVSQSPSNKVTEKGKDVELRCDPISGHTALYWYRQSLGQGLEFLIYFQGNSAPDKSGLPSDRFSAERTGGSVSTLTIQRTQQEDSAVYLCASSFGDRGNYGYTFGSGTRLTVV.

This clone was observed a single time. The rearrangement joins TRBV24-1 to TRBJ1-5; D not resolved. Trimming took off 3 bases at V and 6 bases at J, with 11 bases between the two ends. Germline V CDR1 and CDR2: KGHDR, SFDVKD. This CDR3 has 14 residues. This CDR3 is CATSDPNSGQPQHF. For the CDR3, the DNA is TGTGCCACCAGTGATCCCAACAGCGGTCAGCCCCAGCATTTT.

This clone was seen only a few times. The V call is TRBV7-2, the J call TRBJ1-4, with 7 positions matching TRBD1. Looked up from germline, CDR1 is SGHTA and CDR2 is FQGNSA. The CDR3 length is 19 residues. V lost 2 bases and J lost 7; bases outside the gene matches: 19. CDR3 sequence reads: CASSLTPTGRSTTGEKLFF. The CDR3 bases are TGTGCCAGCAGCTTAACCCCGACAGGGAGATCCACAACGGGTGAAAAACTGTTTTTT.

This clone was seen a single time. The gene calls are TRBV28 and TRBJ1-5; 8 positions agree with TRBD1. Germline V CDR1 and CDR2: MDHEN, SYDVKM. CDR3 length: 15 residues. V lost 7 bases and J lost 1; bases outside the gene matches: 6. CDR3 region: CASIWGQVSNQPQHF. The CDR3, as DNA: TGTGCCAGCATCTGGGGACAGGTGAGCAATCAGCCCCAGCATTTT.

This chain joins TRBV2 and TRBJ1-5; TRBD1 is a possible D gene (5 bases). Germline V gene sequence: CDR1 SNHLY, CDR2 FYNNEI. The CDR3 is 15 amino acids. V was clipped by 0 bases and J by 0 bases, with 6 bases between them. The CDR3 sequence: CASSEAGVSNQPQHF. The CDR3 coding sequence is TGTGCCAGCAGTGAAGCAGGGGTTAGCAATCAGCCCCAGCATTTT. Together with reference TRBV2 and TRBJ1-5, the CDR3 gives the full variable domain: EPEVTQTPSHQVTQMGQEVILRCVPISNHLYFYWYRQILGQKVEFLVSFYNNEISEKSEIFDDQFSVERPDGSNFTLKIRSTKLEDSAMYFCASSEAGVSNQPQHFGDGTRLSIL.

V is TRBV27 and J is TRBJ2-2, with D possibly being TRBD2 (5 bases). Germline V gene sequence: CDR1 MNHEY, CDR2 SMNVEV (reference sequence). V was trimmed by 2 bases and J by 1 base, leaving 5 bases between them. CDR3 length equals 14 residues. CDR3 nucleotides: TGTGCCAGCAGTTTACGGGAGAACACCGGGGAGCTGTTTTTT. It yields the protein CASSLRENTGELFF.

CDR3 DNA sequence: TGTGCCAGTAGGAGTTCTGGGGGACAGGGTAGCAATCAGCCCCAGCATTTT. It translates to CASRSSGGQGSNQPQHF. The V gene is TRBV19, the J gene TRBJ1-5, with 9 nucleotides matching TRBD1. Germline loops: CDR1 LNHDA, CDR2 SQIVND (reference sequence). J gave up 0 bases and V 6 bases, and 9 bases lay outside the gene matches. The CDR3 extends over 17 amino acids.

This chain uses TRBV7-9 with TRBJ1-2; no firm D call. V was clipped by 1 base and J by 4 bases, with 10 bases between them. The CDR3 runs 14 residues. Looked up from germline, CDR1 is SEHNR and CDR2 is FQNEAQ (reference sequence). The CDR3 region has the DNA TGTGCCAGCAGCTTAGATGCCAGTTCCTATGGCTACACCTTC. This codes for CASSLDASSYGYTF.

This clone was observed a few times. The V call is TRBV5-1, the J call TRBJ2-1; 13 bases fit TRBD2. J lost 9 bases, V lost 2 bases, and 5 bases had no gene match. The CDR3 spans 15 residues. From germline, CDR1 is SGHRS and CDR2 YFSETQ. The CDR3 region is CASSLGLAGVGEQFF. The DNA for the CDR3 is TGCGCCAGCAGCTTAGGACTAGCGGGAGTCGGTGAGCAGTTCTTC.

This chain uses TRBV6-5 with TRBJ1-3; a weak D match, TRBD1 (5 bases). Germline-derived CDR1 and CDR2 are MNHEY and SVGAGI. V gave up 7 bases and J gave up 4 bases, with 14 bases separating them. CDR3 size: 14 residues. CDR3 in amino acids: CASTFGGTGNTIYF. The CDR3 DNA sequence: TGTGCCAGCACATTCGGGGGGACCGGAAACACCATATATTTT.

The rearrangement uses TRBV7-6 and TRBJ2-3, with TRBD2 matching 8 bases. Germline CDR1 reads SGHVS; CDR2 reads FNYEAQ. V shed 5 bases, J shed 4 bases, and the junction held 8 bases outside the gene matches. There are 15 residues in the CDR3. For the CDR3, the DNA is TGTGCCAGCAGCCGCGGAGCGGGAGTGCCAGATACGCAGTATTTT. It codes for CASSRGAGVPDTQYF.

V usage is TRBV6-1 and J usage is TRBJ2-7; 7 bases match TRBD1. V shed 1 base, J shed 2 bases, and the junction held 5 bases outside the gene matches. This CDR3 has 15 residues. Germline values: CDR1 MNHNS, CDR2 SASEGT. CDR3 nucleotide sequence: TGTGCCAGCAGTGAAGTGGGACAGCGAGCCTACGAGCAGTACTTC. Amino acids: CASSEVGQRAYEQYF.

This clone was seen only once. The V and J genes are TRBV2 and TRBJ2-4; 10 nucleotides agree with TRBD2. V shed 6 bases, J shed 8 bases, and the junction held 7 bases outside the gene matches. There are 14 residues in the CDR3. Germline assignment: CDR1 SNHLY and CDR2 FYNNEI. This CDR3 reads CASSLSGRLDIQYF. In DNA, the CDR3 is TGTGCCAGCAGCCTTAGCGGGAGGTTGGACATTCAGTACTTC.

V gene TRBV7-8 combines with J gene TRBJ2-1, with a tentative D call TRBD2 (5 bases). CDR1 and CDR2 (germline): SGHVS, FQNEAQ. The CDR3 runs to 17 residues. V was trimmed by 5 bases and J by 2 bases, leaving 19 bases between them. The CDR3 here is CASSKRIDPSAYNEQFF. The CDR3 coding sequence is TGTGCCAGCAGCAAGCGGATAGATCCAAGCGCCTACAATGAGCAGTTCTTC.

The rearrangement links TRBV28 to TRBJ1-5; D is undetermined. The CDR3 is 12 amino acids. Looked up from germline, CDR1 is MDHEN and CDR2 is SYDVKM. V dropped 5 bases and J dropped 5 bases, with 7 bases sitting between them. The CDR3 loop is CASSGEHQPQHF. The CDR3 DNA reads TGTGCCAGCAGTGGAGAGCATCAGCCCCAGCATTTT.